The clone carrying this TCR beta chain was observed at least ten times. What it binds is not known. This sample is part of a study of T-cell reconstitution after alpha-beta-depleted transplantation in children. Study results and limitations: Among T cells one year after transplant, newly produced cells accounted for most counts and diversity.

Unique molecular identifiers were incorporated during preparation of the TCRbeta library. MiXCR, applied by TCRdb to the PCR reads, yields one record per CDR3 protein. The sample comprises hundreds of thousands of distinct CDR3 sequences, roughly 10% of which are singletons, and 28% rests with the top ten. This receptor was identified in a child under two years old with acute myeloid leukemia, due to receive a stem cell transplant. The sample consisted of PBMCs, taken before TCRalphabeta/CD19-depleted stem cell transplant.

The CDR3 sequence is CASSQASSYNEQFF. CDR3 in DNA: TGTGCCAGCAGCCAAGCTAGTTCCTACAATGAGCAGTTCTTC. This sequence joins TRBV14 and TRBJ2-1; D uncertain. V was shortened by 1 base and J by 1 base, with 5 bases between the two germline ends. The CDR3 is made up of 14 amino acids. Germline loops: CDR1 SGHDN, CDR2 FVKESK.